Below are 29 T cell receptor beta chains sequenced from a single sample in a study of blood T cell repertoires in COVID-19. The repertoire was sequenced with immunoSEQ multiplex PCR; TCRdb's copy has only in-frame clones and lacks some. Here the sample spans about 200,000 clones, roughly 88% being singletons. Source material: peripheral blood. Receptors originate from a man aged 35 to 55 with acute or convalescent COVID-19.

The gene calls are TRBV11-2 and TRBJ2-3; 12 positions agree with TRBD2. The germline V gene has CDR1 SGHAT and CDR2 FQNNGV. The CDR3 runs to 18 residues. Trimming at V came to 8 bases and at J to 3 bases, leaving 15 bases not matched to a gene. The CDR3, as DNA: TGTGCCAGCCGTCAGACTAGCGGGAGTCGAATTATAACAGATACGCAGTATTTT. This gives the protein CASRQTSGSRIITDTQYF.

Only a few counts were recorded for this clone. The DNA is omitted, as the CDR3 cannot be located on it reliably, and the CDR3 follows TCRdb's listing. CDR3 sequence reads: CASILDRFYGYTF. V usage is TRBV2 and J usage is TRBJ1-2; TRBD1 is taken as the D call from the table, unchecked against the DNA. Germline assignment: CDR1 SNHLY and CDR2 FYNNEI. The CDR3 sequence runs 13 residues, both termini included.

The genes are TRBV30 and TRBJ2-3; TRBD2 matches at 14 bases. There are 16 residues in the CDR3. Germline CDR1 reads GTSNPN; CDR2 reads SVGIG (reference sequence). J was trimmed by 5 bases and V by 3 bases; bases with no gene match: 7. The CDR3 DNA reads as TGTGCCTGGAGCCGGGGACTAGCGGGAGTTGTAGATACGCAGTATTTT. Protein: CAWSRGLAGVVDTQYF. The full variable domain, with the rest looked up from reference TRBV30 and TRBJ2-3, is SQTIHQWPATLVQPVGSPLSLECTVEGTSNPNLYWYRQAAGRGLQLLFYSVGIGQISSEVPQNLSASRPQDRQFILSSKKLLLSDSGFYLCAWSRGLAGVVDTQYFGPGTRLTVL.

The V gene is TRBV4-3, the J gene TRBJ2-7, with D unclear. Germline lookup yields CDR1 LGHNA and CDR2 YSLEER. Between the trimmed V and J ends, which lost 0 bases and 3 bases, there was a span of 12 bases. This CDR3 comprises 15 residues. This CDR3 reads CASSQDPSGDYEQYF. CDR3 coding DNA: TGCGCCAGCAGCCAAGATCCGTCAGGTGACTACGAGCAGTACTTC.

This clone occurred a few times. The V call is TRBV6-5, the J call TRBJ2-2; 7 bases line up with TRBD1. From germline, CDR1 is MNHEY and CDR2 SVGAGI. The CDR3 totals 14 residues. V shed 7 bases, J shed 4 bases, and the junction held 6 bases outside the gene matches. Here the CDR3 reads CASKKTGSTGELFF. The CDR3 bases are TGTGCCAGCAAAAAGACAGGGAGCACCGGGGAGCTGTTTTTT.

This clone was detected only a few times. This chain links TRBV2 with TRBJ2-2, with a possible D match to TRBD2 (5 bases). This CDR3 has 14 amino acids. CDR1 is SNHLY and CDR2 is FYNNEI in the germline V gene. V lost 8 bases and J lost 0, with 10 bases in between. CDR3 protein: CASDYTPNTGELFF. The CDR3 nucleotides are TGTGCCAGCGACTACACTCCGAACACCGGGGAGCTGTTTTTT.

CDR3 sequence: CASSEDSGFYEQYF. CDR3 nucleotide sequence: TGTGCCAGCAGTGAGGACAGCGGTTTCTACGAGCAGTACTTC. The rearrangement uses TRBV2 and TRBJ2-7; TRBD1 is a possible D gene (6 bases). V lost 3 bases, J lost 3 bases, and 12 bases lay in between. The CDR3 runs to 14 residues. The germline V gene encodes CDR1 SNHLY and CDR2 FYNNEI.

J is TRBJ2-5 and V is TRBV5-1, with D possibly TRBD1 on 6 matching bases. The CDR3 sequence is 15 residues long. CDR1 is SGHRS, CDR2 YFSETQ, per germline. Trimming stripped 5 bases from V and 5 bases from J, with 19 bases between. Here the CDR3 DNA reads TGCGCCAGCAGTCTTGGGGTGCAGGGGCGGGAGACCCAGTACTTC. It yields the protein CASSLGVQGRETQYF.

The V and J genes are TRBV19 and TRBJ2-3, with TRBD2 matching over 7 bases. Trimming took 7 bases from V and 6 from J; bases not matched to a gene: 7. This CDR3 is built from 13 residues. The germline V gene has CDR1 LNHDA and CDR2 SQIVND (reference sequence). DNA for the CDR3: TGTGCCAGTATAGGAAGCGGGAAGGATACGCAGTATTTT. Its protein product is CASIGSGKDTQYF.

This clone was detected ten times or more. The chain carries TRBV3-1 (or the pseudogene TRBV3-2) and TRBJ2-5; no firm D call. This CDR3 has 13 amino acids. Germline V lookup: CDR1 LGHDT, CDR2 YNNKEL (reference sequence). Trimming stripped 4 bases from V and 5 bases from J, with 11 bases between. CDR3 nucleotides: TGTGCCAGCAGCCGCTCGCACAAGGAGACCCAGTACTTC. This gives the protein CASSRSHKETQYF.

The gene calls are TRBV19 and TRBJ1-3; D possibly corresponds to TRBD1 (6 bases). The CDR3 spans 16 residues. Between the trimmed V and J ends, which lost 7 bases and 0 bases, there was a span of 16 bases. Per the germline V gene, CDR1 is LNHDA and CDR2 is SQIVND (reference sequence). CDR3 nucleotides: TGTGCCAGTAAGGGGTCAGACAGGCACTCTGGAAACACCATATATTTT. Its protein product is CASKGSDRHSGNTIYF.

J is TRBJ2-2 and V is TRBV7-9; D is undetermined. With 5 bases removed from V and 2 bases from J, the gap between germline ends came to 15 bases. CDR1 and CDR2 from the germline V gene are SEHNR and FQNEAQ (reference sequence). The CDR3 is 16 amino acids. Here the CDR3 reads CASSPQLLLNTGELFF. The DNA for the CDR3 is TGTGCCAGCAGCCCACAGCTTCTCTTAAACACCGGGGAGCTGTTTTTT.

The chain is built from TRBV2 and TRBJ2-1; 7 nucleotides agree with TRBD1. This CDR3 has 13 residues. V trimming: 11 bases; J trimming: 5 bases; junction bases outside the gene matches: 9. Germline CDR1 SNHLY, CDR2 FYNNEI. CDR3 amino acids: CAYSQGPNNEQFF. The DNA for the CDR3 is TGTGCCTATTCACAGGGGCCTAACAATGAGCAGTTCTTC.

The chain links TRBV4-2 to TRBJ2-7; D might be TRBD1 (5 bases). This CDR3 comprises 15 residues. V was trimmed by 1 base and J by 0 bases, leaving 10 bases between them. Germline V CDR1 and CDR2: LGHNA, YNFKEQ. CDR3 region: CASSQADTPSYEQYF. In DNA form, the CDR3 reads TGTGCCAGCAGCCAAGCGGACACCCCCTCCTACGAGCAGTACTTC.

The J gene is TRBJ2-2, the V gene TRBV4-2, with 8 bases fitting TRBD2. Germline CDR1 is LGHNA and CDR2 is YNFKEQ. The CDR3 runs 16 residues. V was pared by 4 bases and J by 0 bases, with 4 bases of the junction left unmatched. The CDR3 loop is CASSLGLETNTGELFF. The CDR3 DNA follows: TGTGCCAGCAGCCTGGGACTAGAAACGAACACCGGGGAGCTGTTTTTT.

This clone has a count of ten or more. The chain couples TRBV5-5 to TRBJ1-5; TRBD1 matches at 7 bases. J lost 7 bases, V lost 2 bases, and 3 bases had no gene match. Looked up from germline, CDR1 is SGHKS and CDR2 is YYEKEE (reference sequence). The CDR3 length is 13 residues. CDR3 coding DNA: TGTGCCAGCAGCTTTCAGGGACAGCAGCCCCAGCATTTT. This sequence encodes CASSFQGQQPQHF.

The J gene is TRBJ2-1, the V gene TRBV7-9, with a possible D match to TRBD2 (5 bases). The CDR3 extends over 14 amino acids. Germline V lookup: CDR1 SEHNR, CDR2 FQNEAQ (reference sequence). The CDR3 bases are TGTGCTATTCAAGCGGACGGAGCCCAGGATGAGCAGTTCTTC. Its translation is CAIQADGAQDEQFF.

The V and J genes are TRBV6-1 and TRBJ1-1; TRBD1 might be the D (6 bases). Trimming shortened V by 3 bases and J by 4 bases, and 15 bases separated the two germline ends. CDR1 and CDR2 (germline): MNHNS, SASEGT. This CDR3 spans 15 amino acids. CDR3 amino acids: CASSDAGGKATEAFF. CDR3 nucleotides: TGTGCCAGCAGTGACGCGGGGGGCAAGGCCACTGAAGCTTTCTTT.

V usage is TRBV21-1 and J usage is TRBJ2-2; TRBD1 is taken as the D call from the table, unchecked against the DNA. TRBV21-1 is a pseudogene. CDR3 length: 16 amino acids. The CDR3 protein is CASSKEKDKVPGELFF. The CDR3 DNA sequence: TGTGCCAGCAGCAAGGAAAAGGACAAGGTCCCCGGGGAGCTGTTTTTT.

The V and J genes are TRBV5-1 and TRBJ2-5, with TRBD1 identical over 8 bases. Germline CDR1 SGHRS, CDR2 YFSETQ. V trimming: 2 bases; J trimming: 3 bases; junction bases outside the gene matches: 3. The CDR3 spans 14 residues. Here the CDR3 reads CASSLATGEETQYF. The CDR3 DNA reads TGCGCCAGCAGCTTAGCGACAGGGGAAGAGACCCAGTACTTC.

The chain is built from TRBV6-2 or TRBV6-3 and TRBJ1-5, with D possibly being TRBD1 (5 bases). The CDR3 is made up of 14 amino acids. V lost 1 base, J lost 7 bases, and 11 bases lay in between. The germline CDR1 and CDR2 sequences are MNHEY and SVGEGT. Written as DNA, the CDR3 is TGTGCCAGCAGTTACTTGGCTGGGGGGCAGCCCCAGCATTTT. It translates to CASSYLAGGQPQHF.

The chain joins TRBV7-2 to TRBJ2-5, with 9 bases identical to TRBD1. Germline CDR1 is SGHTA and CDR2 is FQGNSA. The CDR3 covers 16 residues. The J segment lost 6 bases and the V segment lost 5 bases, leaving 13 bases of the junction unmatched. CDR3 coding DNA: TGTGCCAGCAGCCCCTCACAGGGGGCTCTTGTGAAGACCCAGTACTTC. Its translation is CASSPSQGALVKTQYF.

The chain uses TRBV19 and TRBJ1-2; 8 positions match TRBD1. This CDR3 has 15 residues. Germline lookup yields CDR1 LNHDA and CDR2 SQIVND (reference sequence). The V and J ends lost 2 bases and 4 bases, in that order; junction bases with no gene match: 6. Written as DNA, the CDR3 is TGTGCCAGTAGTATATCCGGACAGGGACCCTATGGCTACACCTTC. This codes for CASSISGQGPYGYTF.

The sample holds a few counts of this clone. This sequence joins TRBV12-3 or TRBV12-4 and TRBJ2-6, with D perhaps matching TRBD2 (5 bases). The V end was cut by 8 bases, the J end by 0 bases, with 5 bases between. The CDR3 extends over 13 amino acids. CDR3 amino acids: CASGSSGANVLTF. For the CDR3, the DNA is TGTGCCAGCGGGAGCTCTGGGGCCAACGTCCTGACTTTC.

The chain joins TRBV18 to TRBJ1-3; D not certain. CDR1 and CDR2 (germline): KGHSH, LQKENI. Trimming shortened V by 0 bases and J by 4 bases, and 10 bases separated the two germline ends. The CDR3 length is 15 residues. CDR3 bases: TGTGCCAGCTCACCACCTCAGGAGGTCGGAAACACCATATATTTT. As protein: CASSPPQEVGNTIYF. Using reference TRBV18 and TRBJ1-3 for the parts outside the CDR3, the full variable domain is NAGVMQNPRHLVRRRGQEARLRCSPMKGHSHVYWYRQLPEEGLKFMVYLQKENIIDESGMPKERFSAEFPKEGPSILRIQQVVRGDSAAYFCASSPPQEVGNTIYFGEGSWLTVV.

This rearrangement joins TRBV5-6 to TRBJ2-1, with D possibly TRBD1 on 5 matching bases. Germline V gene data show CDR1 as SGHDT and CDR2 as YYEEEE. This CDR3 spans 16 amino acids. The V and J ends lost 2 bases and 4 bases respectively, with 16 bases between them. CDR3 DNA sequence: TGTGCCAGCAGCTTTCGACAGATTCCGTTATACAATGAGCAGTTCTTC. It encodes CASSFRQIPLYNEQFF.

The rearrangement uses TRBV6-5 and TRBJ1-1; 9 positions match TRBD1. Trimming removed 8 bases from V and 4 bases from J; junction bases left unmatched: 8. CDR1 is MNHEY, CDR2 SVGAGI, per germline. The CDR3 totals 14 residues. The CDR3 region is CASGEGQGGTEAFF. The CDR3 nucleotides are TGTGCCAGCGGCGAGGGACAGGGTGGCACTGAAGCTTTCTTT.

The rearrangement uses TRBV5-1 and TRBJ1-2; D remains ambiguous. V was trimmed by 0 bases and J by 1 base, leaving 16 bases between them. Germline CDR1 reads SGHRS; CDR2 reads YFSETQ. The length of the CDR3 is 17 residues. The CDR3 DNA follows: TGCGCCAGCAGCTTGGCGTTGGGAGGACTGATTAACTATGGCTACACCTTC. Its translation is CASSLALGGLINYGYTF.

There are a few counts of this clone. This chain connects TRBV7-6 to TRBJ1-2; a possible D gene is TRBD1 (5 bases). The CDR3 runs to 14 residues. Germline CDR1 SGHVS, CDR2 FNYEAQ. Trimming left V 6 bases short and J 8 bases short, with 19 bases between. The CDR3 sequence is CASSENGGIGGYTF. CDR3 in DNA: TGTGCCAGCAGTGAAAATGGGGGGATAGGCGGCTACACCTTC.